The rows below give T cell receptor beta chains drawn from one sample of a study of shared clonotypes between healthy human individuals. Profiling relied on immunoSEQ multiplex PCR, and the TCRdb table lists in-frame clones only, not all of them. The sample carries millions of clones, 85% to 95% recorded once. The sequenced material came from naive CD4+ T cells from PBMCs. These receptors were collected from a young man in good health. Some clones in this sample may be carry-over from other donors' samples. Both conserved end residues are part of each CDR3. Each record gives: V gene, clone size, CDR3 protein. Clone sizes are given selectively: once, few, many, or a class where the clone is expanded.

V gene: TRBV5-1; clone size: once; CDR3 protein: CASSLEVGATYEQYF
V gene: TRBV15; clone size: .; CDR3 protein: CATSRDGGNQPQHF
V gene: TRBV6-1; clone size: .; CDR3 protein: CASSELGSGANVLTF
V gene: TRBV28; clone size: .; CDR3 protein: CASSLGQGSRRLTGELFF
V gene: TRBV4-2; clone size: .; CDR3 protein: CASSKTAGTGTNEKLFF
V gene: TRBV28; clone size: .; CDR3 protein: CASREGLNEQYF
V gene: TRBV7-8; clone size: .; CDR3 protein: CASSLPGFTGELFF
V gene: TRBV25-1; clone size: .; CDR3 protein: CASRTSGLSYNEQFF
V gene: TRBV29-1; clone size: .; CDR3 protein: CSVEQMEGETQYF
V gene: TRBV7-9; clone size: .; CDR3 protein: CASSWDRETQYF
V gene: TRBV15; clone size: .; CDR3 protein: CATSFDLRQANSGANVLTF
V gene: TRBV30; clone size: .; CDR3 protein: CAWSHPRQGPYGYTF
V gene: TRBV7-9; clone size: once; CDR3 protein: CASSPKWGLGGRANHEQYF
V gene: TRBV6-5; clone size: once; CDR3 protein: CASSYSLVVYEQYF
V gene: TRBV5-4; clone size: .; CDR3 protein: CASSRGQGAGELFF
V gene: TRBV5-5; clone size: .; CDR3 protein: CASSLYWNTEAFF
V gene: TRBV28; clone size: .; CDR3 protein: CASSPLTGGGNYGYTF
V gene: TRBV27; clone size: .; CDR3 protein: CASSNADTQYF
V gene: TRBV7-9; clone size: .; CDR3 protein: CASSLVGGVDYEQYF
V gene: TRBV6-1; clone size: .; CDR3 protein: CASIAGWETQYF
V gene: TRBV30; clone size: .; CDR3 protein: CAWGRLAGYTDTQYF
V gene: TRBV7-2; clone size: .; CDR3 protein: CASSFTGTANQPQHF
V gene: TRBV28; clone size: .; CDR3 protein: CASIRGVGTEAFF
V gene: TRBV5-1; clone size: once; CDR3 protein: CASSVTRGETQYF
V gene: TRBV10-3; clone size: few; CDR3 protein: CAISVRASPDTEAFF
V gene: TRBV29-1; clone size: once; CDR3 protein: CSVAGLVTYEQYF
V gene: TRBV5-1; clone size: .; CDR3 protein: CASRDLSTDTQYF
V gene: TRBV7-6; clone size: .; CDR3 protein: CASSLIGGERNQPQHF
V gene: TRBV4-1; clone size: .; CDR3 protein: CASSPSHNEQFF
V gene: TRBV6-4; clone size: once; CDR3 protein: CASSAGPLTGELFF
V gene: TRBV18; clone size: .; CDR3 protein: CASSSGTEAFF
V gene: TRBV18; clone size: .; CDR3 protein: CASSQPGGRRDGELFF
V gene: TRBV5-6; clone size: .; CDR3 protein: CASSLMATNEKLFF
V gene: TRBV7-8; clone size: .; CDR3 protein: CASSFYRGSDQPQHF
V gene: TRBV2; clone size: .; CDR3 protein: CASSELGVNTEAFF
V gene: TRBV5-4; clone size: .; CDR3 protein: CASSSAGTPEPQHF
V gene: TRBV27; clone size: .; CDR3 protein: CASSLGPGDGYTF
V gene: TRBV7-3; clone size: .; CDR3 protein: CASSATGGADTQYF
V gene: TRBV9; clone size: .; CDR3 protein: CASSRVGGSPFGEQYF
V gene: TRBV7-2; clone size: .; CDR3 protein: CASSLYRVEGTDTQYF
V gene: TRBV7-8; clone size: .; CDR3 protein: CASSLGRLAAYNEQFF
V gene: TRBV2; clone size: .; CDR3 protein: CASNRDRFNEQFF
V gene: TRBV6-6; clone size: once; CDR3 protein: CASSWNRGNQPQHF
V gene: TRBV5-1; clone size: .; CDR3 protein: CASSLGTSALTGELFF
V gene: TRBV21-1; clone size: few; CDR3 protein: CASSTWTGARGYTF
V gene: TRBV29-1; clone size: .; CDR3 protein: CSVVKGLPTGELFF
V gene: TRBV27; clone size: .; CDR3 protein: CASRRTVNQPQHF
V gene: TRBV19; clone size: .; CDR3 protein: CASSMGTGEIPNNQPQHF
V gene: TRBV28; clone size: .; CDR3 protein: CASRVTDTQYF
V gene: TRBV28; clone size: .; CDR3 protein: CASRSTSGPYNEQFF